This T cell receptor (beta chain) came from a study of T cells in Graves' hyperthyroidism and ophthalmopathy. Authors of the study amplified TCR beta CDR3 regions from RNA transcripts. An initial round of RT-PCR targeting the TCR CDR3 relied on the HTBI primer set. Via MiXCR, TCRdb re-called the multiplex PCR reads, giving one row per CDR3 protein. The sample has under 300,000 distinct CDR3 sequences, roughly 15% seen once; the top ten hold 13%. Patients with uncontrolled infections, other autoimmune diseases, pregnancy or lactation were excluded. Concerning this clonotype itself: Antigen: not known.

Overall study results and limits: It was a median around 6 months before onset that the model predicted ophthalmopathy. The blood repertoire included most of the expanded thyroid clonotypes above 0.001.

Germline trimming cut 5 bases from V and 7 bases from J; bases unmatched to any gene: 15. The CDR3 is 16 amino acids. Germline V lookup: CDR1 SEHNR, CDR2 FQNEAQ (reference sequence). The rearrangement links TRBV7-9 to TRBJ2-7; TRBD2 matches 9 bases. This receptor was identified in a woman between 35 and 50 years old with Graves' hyperthyroidism that later progressed to Graves' ophthalmopathy. Sequencing was done on a sample of blood. CDR3 nucleotides: TGTGCCAGCAGCAGCCCCTTACTAGCGGGCCCTTGGGAGCAGTACTTC. Its translation is CASSSPLLAGPWEQYF.